Below, one T cell receptor (beta chain) is given with its context. The data derive from a study of blood T cell repertoires in COVID-19. Method: immunoSEQ multiplex PCR; TCRdb's copy keeps in-frame clones and lacks some. The table includes 200,000 to 250,000 clones, 65% to 85% detected once. This CDR3 has 14 amino acids. Germline CDR1 is LNHDA and CDR2 is SQIVND (reference sequence). V trimming: 2 bases; J trimming: 8 bases; junction bases outside the gene matches: 3. This TCR was recovered from a human donor in a cohort sampled during active COVID-19. Sequences were obtained from peripheral blood. This chain links TRBV19 with TRBJ1-5; 10 bases map to TRBD1. The CDR3 nucleotides are TGTGCCAGTAGTATAAGGACAGGGGGGGAGCCCCAGCATTTT. Protein sequence: CASSIRTGGEPQHF.